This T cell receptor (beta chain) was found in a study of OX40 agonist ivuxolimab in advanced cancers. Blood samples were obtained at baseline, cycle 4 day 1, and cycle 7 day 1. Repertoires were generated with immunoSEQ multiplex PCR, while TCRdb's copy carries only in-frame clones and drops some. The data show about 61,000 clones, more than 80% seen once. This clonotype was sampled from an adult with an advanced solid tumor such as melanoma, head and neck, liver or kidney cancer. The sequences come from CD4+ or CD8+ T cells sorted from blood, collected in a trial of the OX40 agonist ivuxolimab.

In DNA, the CDR3 is TGCGCCAGCAGCCAAGAATGGGGGACAGATTATGGCTACACCTTC. Its protein product is CASSQEWGTDYGYTF. V is TRBV4-3 and J is TRBJ1-2; 7 bases line up with TRBD1. The germline V gene encodes CDR1 LGHNA and CDR2 YSLEER. CDR3 length: 15 amino acids. The ends lost 0 bases at V and 5 bases at J; junction bases unmatched: 6.